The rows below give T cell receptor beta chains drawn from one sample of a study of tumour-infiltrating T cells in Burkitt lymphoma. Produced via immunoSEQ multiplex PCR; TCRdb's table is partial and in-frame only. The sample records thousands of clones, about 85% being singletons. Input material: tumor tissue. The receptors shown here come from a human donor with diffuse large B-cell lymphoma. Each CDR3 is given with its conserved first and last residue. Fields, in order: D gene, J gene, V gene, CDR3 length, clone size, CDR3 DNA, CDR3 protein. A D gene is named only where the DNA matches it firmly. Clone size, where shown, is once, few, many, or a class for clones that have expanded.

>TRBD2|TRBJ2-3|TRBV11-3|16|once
TGTGCCAGCAGCTCGCTAGCGGGGGGGCTCGGAGATACGCAGTATTTT
CASSSLAGGLGDTQYF
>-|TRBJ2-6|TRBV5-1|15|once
TGCGCCAGCAGCTGGACAGCCTCTGGGGCCAACGTCCTGACTTTC
CASSWTASGANVLTF
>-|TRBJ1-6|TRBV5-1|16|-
TGCGCCAGCCGGCAGGGGTTTGATGTCTCTAATTCACCCCTCCACTTT
CASRQGFDVSNSPLHF
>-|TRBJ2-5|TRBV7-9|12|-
TGTGCCAGCAGCTTAGACTGGGAGACCCAGTACTTC
CASSLDWETQYF
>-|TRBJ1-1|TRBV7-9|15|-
TGTGCCAGCAGCTTATGGACATTTATGAACACTGAAGCTTTCTTT
CASSLWTFMNTEAFF
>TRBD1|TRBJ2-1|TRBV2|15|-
TGTGCCAGCAGAGGCCCAAGGACAGGGGTCAATGAGCAGTTCTTC
CASRGPRTGVNEQFF
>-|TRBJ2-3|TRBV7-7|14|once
TGTGCTAGCAGCTCCAGAGGGGGCACAGATACGCAGTATTTT
CASSSRGGTDTQYF
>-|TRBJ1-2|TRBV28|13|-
TGTGCCAGTCACCGTGGGGGGCTCTATGGCTACACCTTC
CASHRGGLYGYTF
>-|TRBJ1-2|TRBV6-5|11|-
TGTGCCAGCGTGGACAGTGATGGCTACACCTTC
CASVDSDGYTF
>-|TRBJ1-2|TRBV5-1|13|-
TGCGCCAGCAGCTTGAATACAGGGTCTGGCTACACCTTC
CASSLNTGSGYTF
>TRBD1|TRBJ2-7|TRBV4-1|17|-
TGCGCCAGCAGCCAGGAGGGACAGGCCACAACAGCCTACGAGCAGTACTTC
CASSQEGQATTAYEQYF
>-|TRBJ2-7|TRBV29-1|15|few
TGCAGCGTTGAAAAGTTAGGAAACACAAACTACGAGCAATACTTC
CSVEKLGNTNYEQYF
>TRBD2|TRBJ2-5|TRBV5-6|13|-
TGTGCCAGCAGCACCGGGACTAGCGAGACCCAGTACTTC
CASSTGTSETQYF
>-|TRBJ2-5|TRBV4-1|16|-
TGCGCCAGCAGCCAAGATCTTCGACTGGGGGGAGAGACCCAGTACTTC
CASSQDLRLGGETQYF
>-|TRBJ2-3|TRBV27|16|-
TGTGCCAGCTACCGGAAGGGGCTGGTGGGCACAGATACGCAGTATTTT
CASYRKGLVGTDTQYF
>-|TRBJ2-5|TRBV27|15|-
TGTGCCAGCAGTTCCCAATGGAAGGCCGAAGAGACCCAGTACTTC
CASSSQWKAEETQYF
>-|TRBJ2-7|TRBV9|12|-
TGTGCCGCAGCCGGAGGACGGGGTAAGCAGTACTTC
CAAAGGRGKQYF
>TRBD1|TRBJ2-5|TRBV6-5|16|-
TGTGCCAGCAGTTACCCCCAACTAGGGGGCCGGGAGACCCAGTACTTC
CASSYPQLGGRETQYF
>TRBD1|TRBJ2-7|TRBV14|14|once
TGTGCCAGCAGCCAAGTGGGACAGGGGGCCGAGCAGTACTTC
CASSQVGQGAEQYF
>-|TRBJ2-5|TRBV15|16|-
TGTGCCACCAGCAGAGATCACTCTGGGGCTGGGGAGACCCAGTACTTC
CATSRDHSGAGETQYF
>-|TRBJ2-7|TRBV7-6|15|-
TGTGCCAGCAGCTTAGCTACTGGGGGCTCCTACGAGCAGTACTTC
CASSLATGGSYEQYF
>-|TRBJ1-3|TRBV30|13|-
TGTGCCTGGAGTGTAGGGGAAAGAAACACCATATATTTT
CAWSVGERNTIYF
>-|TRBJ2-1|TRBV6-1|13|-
TGTGCCAGCGGGATCGTTTCCTACAATGAGCAGTTCTTC
CASGIVSYNEQFF
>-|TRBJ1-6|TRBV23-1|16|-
TGCGCCAGCAGTCAACCGTGGGAGGATTCTTGTTCACCCCTCCACTTT
CASSQPWEDSCSPLHF